These 14 T cell receptor beta chains originate from one sample sequenced in a study of vaccination and CD4 T cells after COVID-19. The antigens these receptors bind are not known. The treatment is: roughly 10-day PBMC culture with coronavirus spike peptide pools or control peptides (ViraFEST assay). CD4+ T cells that had been cultured provided DNA sequenced with the Oncomine TCR Beta short-read assay. Each CDR3 protein gets one entry after TCRdb re-called the PCR reads with MiXCR. The sample lists around 10,000 distinct CDR3 sequences, approximately 50% occurring once. The sample taken for sequencing was CD4+ T cells from blood, cultured in vitro. The receptors shown here come from a human donor who had recovered from COVID-19.

A few counts support this clonotype. The rearrangement links TRBV7-2 to TRBJ2-7; TRBD2 matches 9 bases. Losses at the gene ends were 6 bases for V and 2 bases for J; bases not matched to a gene: 8. The germline V gene has CDR1 SGHTA and CDR2 FQGNSA. CDR3 length equals 15 residues. The CDR3 region is CASSGSGRPTYEQYF. The CDR3 DNA is TGTGCCAGCAGTGGGAGCGGGAGGCCAACCTACGAGCAGTACTTC.

The chain carries TRBV20-1 and TRBJ2-5; no reliable D call. V lost 1 base to trimming and J lost 1 base, with 10 bases between them. This CDR3 is built from 14 residues. CDR1 and CDR2 from the germline V gene are DFQATT and SNEGSKA (reference sequence). The CDR3 here is CSARVGRVQETQYF. The CDR3 nucleotides read TGCAGTGCTAGAGTTGGGCGAGTCCAAGAGACCCAGTACTTC.

The chain is built from TRBV11-2 and TRBJ2-3; perhaps TRBD2 as D (6 bases). Trimming stripped 1 base from V and 4 bases from J, with 15 bases between. CDR3 size: 16 residues. Germline CDR1 and CDR2: SGHAT and FQNNGV. The CDR3 region is CASSLVYGGVSDTQYF. CDR3 DNA sequence: TGTGCCAGCAGCTTAGTGTATGGCGGGGTATCAGATACGCAGTATTTT.

The chain joins TRBV20-1 to TRBJ1-1; D is perhaps TRBD1 (5 bases). CDR3 length: 12 amino acids. Trimming took 5 bases from V and 2 from J, leaving 9 bases between them. Germline CDR1 DFQATT, CDR2 SNEGSKA (reference sequence). In nucleotides, the CDR3 is TGCAGTGCTCCAGGGAGCAACACTGAAGCTTTCTTT. Protein sequence: CSAPGSNTEAFF.

This clonotype occurred a few times. The chain couples TRBV27 to TRBJ2-7, with D perhaps matching TRBD1 (5 bases). This CDR3 spans 15 amino acids. The germline CDR1 and CDR2 sequences are MNHEY and SMNVEV (reference sequence). Trimming removed 5 bases from V and 6 bases from J, with 20 bases in between. This CDR3 is CASSLQGRALSEQYF. The CDR3 coding sequence is TGTGCCAGCAGTCTCCAGGGCCGGGCCTTGTCCGAGCAGTACTTC.

This rearrangement joins TRBV10-1 to TRBJ1-1; D remains ambiguous. Germline CDR1 and CDR2: WNHNN and SYGVQD (reference sequence). The ends were cut back, 0 bases at V and 3 bases at J, with 11 bases in the middle. This CDR3 is 15 amino acids long. DNA of the CDR3: TGCGCCAGCAGTGAGTCTTTATCGGTATACACTGAAGCTTTCTTT. It yields the protein CASSESLSVYTEAFF.

The chain links TRBV6-2 or TRBV6-3 to TRBJ1-5, with D uncertain. Trimming took 2 bases from V and 6 from J, leaving 14 bases between them. CDR1 and CDR2 (germline): MNHEY, SVGEGT. This CDR3 has 15 amino acids. The CDR3, as DNA: TGTGCCAGCAGTTACGTGGGCATTGTTGGTCAGCCCCAGCATTTT. Translation gives CASSYVGIVGQPQHF.

J is TRBJ1-1 and V is TRBV2; D is unclear. CDR3 length: 13 amino acids. Per germline, CDR1 SNHLY and CDR2 FYNNEI. Deletions cut 7 bases from V and 1 base from J, with 10 bases between. CDR3 sequence (DNA): TGTGCCAGCATGACCGAGCGGAACACTGAAGCTTTCTTT. It yields the protein CASMTERNTEAFF. The full variable domain, with the rest looked up from reference TRBV2 and TRBJ1-1, is EPEVTQTPSHQVTQMGQEVILRCVPISNHLYFYWYRQILGQKVEFLVSFYNNEISEKSEIFDDQFSVERPDGSNFTLKIRSTKLEDSAMYFCASMTERNTEAFFGQGTRLTVV.

This clonotype was seen more than once but under ten times. The chain's CDR3 is CASSSASTQNYGYTF. As DNA, the CDR3 is TGTGCCAGCAGTTCCGCGTCTACCCAAAACTATGGCTACACCTTC. V and J are TRBV28 and TRBJ1-2, with D unclear. V was pared by 4 bases and J by 2 bases, with 14 bases between. Germline CDR1 reads MDHEN; CDR2 reads SYDVKM. The CDR3 has 15 amino acids.

This sequence joins TRBV2 and TRBJ1-4; 9 bases are a match to TRBD1. Unmatched junction bases numbered 7, after V lost 6 bases and J lost 8 bases. The CDR3 has 14 amino acids. Looked up from germline, CDR1 is SNHLY and CDR2 is FYNNEI. The CDR3 coding sequence is TGTGCCAGCAGGGGACAGGGTGTCGGGGAAAAACTGTTTTTT. It codes for CASRGQGVGEKLFF.

V and J are TRBV12-3 or TRBV12-4 and TRBJ1-6; the D is unclear. The V and J ends lost 6 bases and 0 bases respectively, with 6 bases between them. This CDR3 comprises 14 residues. The CDR3 loop reads CASRVLSYNSPLHF. The DNA of the CDR3 is TGTGCCAGCAGGGTGCTCTCCTATAATTCACCCCTCCACTTT.

This chain links TRBV12-3 or TRBV12-4 with TRBJ1-1; no reliable D call. CDR3 length equals 14 residues. The V end lost 3 bases, the J end lost 5 bases, and 13 bases lay between the germline ends. CDR3 in amino acids: CASSFYSVVTEAFF. The CDR3 DNA follows: TGTGCCAGCAGTTTTTATTCGGTGGTGACTGAAGCTTTCTTT.

J is TRBJ2-3 and V is TRBV2, with TRBD2 matching over 8 bases. Germline loops: CDR1 SNHLY, CDR2 FYNNEI. The CDR3 spans 15 residues. V was pared by 6 bases and J by 2 bases, with 7 bases of the junction left unmatched. Here the CDR3 DNA reads TGTGCCAGCAGCCAAACTAGCGGCAACACAGATACGCAGTATTTT. This gives the protein CASSQTSGNTDTQYF.

DNA of the CDR3: TGTGCCAGTAGTATAGGAGGTACTAGCCTCTCAGAGACCCAGTACTTC. This codes for CASSIGGTSLSETQYF. V and J are TRBV19 and TRBJ2-5; tentatively, D is TRBD2 (6 bases). Between the trimmed V and J ends, which lost 1 base and 4 bases, there was a span of 16 bases. This CDR3 is 16 amino acids long. The germline gives CDR1 LNHDA, CDR2 SQIVND (reference sequence).